This TCR beta chain was captured in a study of shared clonotypes between healthy human individuals. Sequencing used immunoSEQ multiplex PCR; TCRdb keeps in-frame clones, though not all of them. The sample lists about 2.5 million clones, under 95% seen once, with 0.37% in the top ten. This clone was seen just once. The CDR3 covers 16 residues. Trimming took off 3 bases at V and 5 bases at J, with 20 bases between the two ends. In germline, CDR1 is GTSNPN, CDR2 SVGIG (reference sequence). The clonotype was recovered from a man between 18 and 29 years old in good health. Some clones in this sample may be carry-over from other donors' samples. Material: naive CD4+ T cells from PBMCs. The subset is: CD45RA+ positively selected. This chain joins TRBV30 and TRBJ2-1, with D maybe TRBD2 (7 bases). The CDR3 loop reads CAWSPLGGGGHNEQFF. CDR3 in DNA: TGTGCCTGGAGCCCCCTAGGGGGGGGAGGGCACAATGAGCAGTTCTTC.